This TCR beta chain was found in a study of glioma-infiltrating T cells after dendritic cell vaccination. Profiling relied on immunoSEQ multiplex PCR, and the TCRdb table lists in-frame clones only, not all of them. The repertoire holds about 92,000 clones, with 85% to 90% as singletons. This specimen consisted of blood, obtained before dendritic cell vaccination. The clonotype was recovered from a human donor with glioblastoma.

DNA of the CDR3: TGTGCCACCAGCAGAGAGTCCGTTGACGAGCAGTACTTC. Amino acids: CATSRESVDEQYF. The chain carries TRBV15 and TRBJ2-7; D unresolved. Germline CDR1 is LNHNV and CDR2 is YYDKDF (reference sequence). This CDR3 is built from 13 residues. Deletions cut 0 bases from V and 5 bases from J, with 8 bases between.